This is a list of T cell receptor beta chains from one sample in a study of control samples from healthy donors and cancer patients. Assay used: immunoSEQ multiplex PCR; TCRdb lists only in-frame clones, some missing. Among under 55,000 clones, about 91% were seen once, and the ten largest hold 22%. Source material: PBMCs. These receptor sequences come from a woman in her thirties or forties with head and neck cancer. Both conserved end residues are part of each CDR3. D genes are given only for firm matches. Not every row has a clone size; where given, it reads once, few, many or a size class.

D: .
size: .
V: TRBV24-1
J: TRBJ2-7
CDR3: CATSPGLPYEQYF
DNA: TGTGCCACCAGTCCCGGGCTTCCCTACGAGCAGTACTTC

D: .
size: .
V: TRBV7-9
J: TRBJ1-4
CDR3: CASIPGAVRGTNEKLFF
DNA: TGTGCCAGCATCCCGGGGGCTGTTAGGGGAACTAATGAAAAACTGTTTTTT

D: .
size: .
V: TRBV19
J: TRBJ2-1
CDR3: CASSTRSGAYNEQFF
DNA: TGTGCCAGTAGTACCAGGAGTGGAGCCTACAATGAGCAGTTCTTC

D: TRBD2
size: .
V: TRBV3-1/TRBV3-2
J: TRBJ2-3
CDR3: CASSRRPGLAAADTQYF
DNA: TGTGCCAGCAGCCGGCGCCCGGGACTAGCGGCGGCTGATACGCAGTATTTT

D: .
size: .
V: TRBV12-3/TRBV12-4
J: TRBJ2-7
CDR3: CASSLRDYEQYF
DNA: TGTGCCAGCAGTTTGCGGGACTACGAGCAGTACTTC

D: TRBD1
size: once
V: TRBV27
J: TRBJ1-1
CDR3: CASSLGQGGGEAFF
DNA: TGTGCCAGCAGTTTAGGACAGGGGGGCGGTGAAGCTTTCTTT

D: .
size: .
V: TRBV7-7
J: TRBJ2-2
CDR3: CASSPTPGISGELFF
DNA: TGTGCCAGCAGCCCAACCCCAGGGATTAGCGGGGAGCTGTTTTTT

D: .
size: once
V: TRBV19
J: TRBJ1-2
CDR3: CASSVQGKYGYTF
DNA: TGTGCCAGTAGTGTACAGGGAAAGTATGGCTACACCTTC

D: TRBD1
size: .
V: TRBV5-1
J: TRBJ1-1
CDR3: CASSLNQQGPQTEAFF
DNA: TGCGCCAGCAGCTTAAATCAACAGGGGCCGCAAACTGAAGCTTTCTTT

D: .
size: .
V: TRBV20-1
J: TRBJ2-7
CDR3: CSARRNYEQYF
DNA: TGCAGTGCGAGAAGGAACTACGAGCAGTACTTC

D: TRBD1
size: .
V: TRBV15
J: TRBJ2-7
CDR3: CATSPGPRTGRYYEQYF
DNA: TGTGCCACCAGCCCAGGGCCGAGGACAGGGAGATATTACGAGCAGTACTTC

D: TRBD2
size: .
V: TRBV7-9
J: TRBJ2-2
CDR3: CASSLKAGGPGELFF
DNA: TGTGCCAGCAGCTTGAAAGCGGGAGGGCCAGGGGAGCTGTTTTTT

D: .
size: .
V: TRBV19
J: TRBJ1-3
CDR3: CASRTQSSGNTIYF
DNA: TGTGCCAGTAGGACCCAGTCCTCTGGAAACACCATATATTTT

D: .
size: .
V: TRBV2
J: TRBJ1-5
CDR3: CASSGTLYSNQPQHF
DNA: TGTGCCAGCAGTGGGACACTCTATAGCAATCAGCCCCAGCATTTT

D: .
size: .
V: TRBV5-5
J: TRBJ1-4
CDR3: CASQLTTNEKLFF
DNA: TGTGCCTCCCAGCTGACAACTAATGAAAAACTGTTTTTT

D: .
size: .
V: TRBV9
J: TRBJ2-7
CDR3: CASSVSGGSYEQYF
DNA: TGTGCCAGCAGCGTATCCGGCGGGTCCTACGAGCAGTACTTC

D: TRBD1
size: .
V: TRBV30
J: TRBJ1-4
CDR3: CAWSPGTGSWEKLFF
DNA: TGTGCCTGGAGCCCAGGGACAGGGTCTTGGGAAAAACTGTTTTTT

D: .
size: few
V: TRBV19
J: TRBJ1-5
CDR3: CASTRSTGTNQPQHF
DNA: TGTGCCAGTACGCGGTCGACAGGCACCAATCAGCCCCAGCATTTT

D: .
size: medium-sized
V: TRBV18
J: TRBJ2-7
CDR3: CASSPNYEQYF
DNA: TGTGCCAGCTCACCAAACTACGAGCAGTACTTC

D: .
size: .
V: TRBV5-1
J: TRBJ2-1
CDR3: CASSLGNEQFF
DNA: TGCGCCAGCAGCTTGGGGAATGAGCAGTTCTTC

D: .
size: .
V: TRBV3-1/TRBV3-2
J: TRBJ1-2
CDR3: CASTLGGGYGYTF
DNA: TGTGCCAGCACCCTAGGGGGGGGCTACGGCTACACCTTC

D: .
size: .
V: TRBV15
J: TRBJ2-7
CDR3: CATSRELLSSYEQYF
DNA: TGTGCCACCAGCAGAGAACTTCTGAGCTCCTACGAGCAGTACTTC

D: .
size: .
V: TRBV7-9
J: TRBJ2-7
CDR3: CASSWTQTEPYEQYF
DNA: TGTGCCAGCAGCTGGACCCAGACAGAGCCCTACGAGCAGTACTTC

D: .
size: .
V: TRBV30
J: TRBJ1-2
CDR3: CATRGGGWNYGYTF
DNA: TGTGCCACGAGAGGGGGTGGGTGGAACTATGGCTACACCTTC

D: TRBD1
size: .
V: TRBV3-1/TRBV3-2
J: TRBJ1-1
CDR3: CASSPGTGVSEAFF
DNA: TGTGCCAGCAGCCCCGGGACAGGCGTTTCCGAAGCTTTCTTT

D: .
size: .
V: TRBV28
J: TRBJ2-7
CDR3: CASGFRGPYEQYF
DNA: TGTGCCAGTGGGTTCAGGGGACCCTACGAGCAGTACTTC

D: .
size: .
V: TRBV30
J: TRBJ2-6
CDR3: CASPSGANVLTF
DNA: TGTGCCTCCCCCTCTGGGGCCAACGTCCTGACTTTC

D: TRBD2
size: .
V: TRBV6-6
J: TRBJ2-5
CDR3: CASSSAGPPRETQYF
DNA: TGTGCCAGCAGTTCAGCGGGACCCCCCCGGGAGACCCAGTACTTC

D: .
size: .
V: TRBV11-3
J: TRBJ2-6
CDR3: CASSLGLPGHPSGANVLTF
DNA: TGTGCCAGCAGCTTAGGACTACCGGGACATCCTTCTGGGGCCAACGTCCTGACTTTC

D: .
size: .
V: TRBV2
J: TRBJ2-7
CDR3: CASRGGLSYYEQYF
DNA: TGTGCCAGCAGGGGGGGACTGTCGTACTACGAGCAGTACTTC

D: TRBD2
size: .
V: TRBV5-4
J: TRBJ2-2
CDR3: CASSSLAGGLTGELFF
DNA: TGTGCCAGCAGCTCTTTAGCGGGGGGGCTCACCGGGGAGCTGTTTTTT

D: .
size: .
V: TRBV18
J: TRBJ2-7
CDR3: CASSPGQYEQYF
DNA: TGTGCCAGCTCACCAGGGCAGTACGAGCAGTACTTC

D: .
size: .
V: TRBV11-2
J: TRBJ1-1
CDR3: CASSLVSGNTEAFF
DNA: TGTGCCAGCAGCTTAGTGTCTGGGAACACTGAAGCTTTCTTT

D: .
size: .
V: TRBV3-1/TRBV3-2
J: TRBJ2-1
CDR3: CASSQDSRREQFF
DNA: TGTGCCAGCAGCCAAGATTCCAGGCGCGAGCAGTTCTTC

D: TRBD2
size: .
V: TRBV6-4
J: TRBJ2-3
CDR3: CASSDSASGETDTQYF
DNA: TGTGCCAGCAGTGACTCGGCTAGCGGGGAGACAGATACGCAGTATTTT

D: .
size: .
V: TRBV15
J: TRBJ2-3
CDR3: CATSRAGATDTQYF
DNA: TGTGCCACCAGCAGAGCGGGGGCCACAGATACGCAGTATTTT

D: .
size: .
V: TRBV19
J: TRBJ2-1
CDR3: CASSQGHNEQFF
DNA: TGTGCCAGTAGTCAGGGACACAATGAGCAGTTCTTC

D: .
size: .
V: TRBV27
J: TRBJ1-1
CDR3: CASSLLPGTLGAFF
DNA: TGTGCCAGCAGTCTCCTTCCCGGGACCCTGGGGGCTTTCTTT

D: .
size: .
V: TRBV5-1
J: TRBJ1-3
CDR3: CASSLSPGGEPGNTIYF
DNA: TGCGCCAGCAGCTTGAGTCCCGGGGGGGAACCTGGAAACACCATATATTTT

D: TRBD2
size: .
V: TRBV28
J: TRBJ2-4
CDR3: CASSTSGTSGNIQYF
DNA: TGTGCCAGCAGTACGAGCGGGACTAGCGGAAACATTCAGTACTTC

D: .
size: .
V: TRBV19
J: TRBJ2-2
CDR3: CASSTRGGLANTGELFF
DNA: TGTGCCAGTAGTACTAGGGGGGGGTTAGCGAACACCGGGGAGCTGTTTTTT

D: TRBD2
size: once
V: TRBV6-1
J: TRBJ2-1
CDR3: CASSEVSGILYNEQFF
DNA: TGTGCCAGCAGTGAAGTTAGCGGGATCCTCTACAATGAGCAGTTCTTC

D: TRBD1
size: .
V: TRBV4-2
J: TRBJ2-3
CDR3: CASSPPRQGADTQYF
DNA: TGTGCCAGCAGCCCGCCCAGACAGGGGGCAGATACGCAGTATTTT

D: TRBD1
size: .
V: TRBV5-1
J: TRBJ1-2
CDR3: CASSHRTGVLGYTF
DNA: TGCGCCAGCAGCCATCGGACAGGGGTACTTGGCTACACCTTC